Detailed here is one T cell receptor beta chain. Germline-derived CDR1 and CDR2 are LNHDA and SQIVND (reference sequence). This CDR3 has 16 amino acids. V was cut by 7 bases and J by 0 bases, with 16 bases left in between. Nominally healthy donors were sampled, though unrecorded immune exposures were likely. The data stem from a study of cytomegalovirus exposure and HLA in healthy donors. The primer mix had 60 Vbeta and 13 Jbeta primers. Profiled with immunoSEQ multiplex PCR; TCRdb holds only in-frame clones, not every one. With approximately 92,000 clones in the sample, the ten largest clones hold 3% to 4%.

The sequencing input was PBMCs. The rearrangement uses TRBV19 and TRBJ1-3; TRBD1 is a possible D gene (6 bases). The origin of this receptor is a woman aged 25 to 45 in good health and CMV-seronegative. For the CDR3, the DNA is TGTGCCAGTACCAATAACGGACAGATCTCTGGAAACACCATATATTTT. Amino acids: CASTNNGQISGNTIYF.